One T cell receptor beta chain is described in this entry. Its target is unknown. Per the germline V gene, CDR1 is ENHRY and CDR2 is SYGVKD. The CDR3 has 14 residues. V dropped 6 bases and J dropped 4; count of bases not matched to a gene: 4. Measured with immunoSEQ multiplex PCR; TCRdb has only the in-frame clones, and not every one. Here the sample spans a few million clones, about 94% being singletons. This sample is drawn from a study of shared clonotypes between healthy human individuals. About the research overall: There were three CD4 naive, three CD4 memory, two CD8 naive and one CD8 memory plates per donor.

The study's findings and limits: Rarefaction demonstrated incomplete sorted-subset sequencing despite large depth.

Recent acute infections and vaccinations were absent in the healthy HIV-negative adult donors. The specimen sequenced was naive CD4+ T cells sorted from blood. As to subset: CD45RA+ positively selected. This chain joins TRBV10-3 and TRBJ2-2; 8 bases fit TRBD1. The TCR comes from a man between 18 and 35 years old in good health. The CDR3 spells CAIRGTGGTGELFF. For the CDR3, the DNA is TGTGCCATCAGGGGGACAGGAGGCACCGGGGAGCTGTTTTTT.